This TCR beta chain is drawn from a study of cytotoxic CD8 clonotypes in ibrutinib-treated CLL. About the study: Median treatment time before response sampling was approximately twelve months, range 6 to 36. Points from the study as a whole: Investigators sampled sustained-remission and progressing patients at differing times. Rare overall, public clonotypes shrank or held steady under therapy.

In regard to this clone: Its antigen is not known.

Only in-frame clones appear in the TCRdb table, and some are missing; sequencing was by immunoSEQ multiplex PCR. This table holds some 29,000 clones, approximately 71% found once. This receptor was obtained from a human donor with chronic lymphocytic leukemia. Here the sequenced sample was PBMCs, taken after 24 months of ibrutinib treatment.

CDR3 sequence reads: CASRSIGRGSGNTIYF. The CDR3 DNA reads as TGTGCCAGCAGGTCGATTGGTAGGGGCTCTGGAAACACCATATATTTT. The chain recombines TRBV5-6 with TRBJ1-3, with TRBD1 as a possible D gene (5 bases). Between the trimmed V and J ends, which lost 5 bases and 0 bases, there was a span of 15 bases. Germline V lookup: CDR1 SGHDT, CDR2 YYEEEE. The CDR3 spans 16 residues. Together with reference TRBV5-6 and TRBJ1-3, the CDR3 gives the full variable domain: DAGVTQSPTHLIKTRGQQVTLRCSPKSGHDTVSWYQQALGQGPQFIFQYYEEEERQRGNFPDRFSGHQFPNYSSELNVNALLLGDSALYLCASRSIGRGSGNTIYFGEGSWLTVV.